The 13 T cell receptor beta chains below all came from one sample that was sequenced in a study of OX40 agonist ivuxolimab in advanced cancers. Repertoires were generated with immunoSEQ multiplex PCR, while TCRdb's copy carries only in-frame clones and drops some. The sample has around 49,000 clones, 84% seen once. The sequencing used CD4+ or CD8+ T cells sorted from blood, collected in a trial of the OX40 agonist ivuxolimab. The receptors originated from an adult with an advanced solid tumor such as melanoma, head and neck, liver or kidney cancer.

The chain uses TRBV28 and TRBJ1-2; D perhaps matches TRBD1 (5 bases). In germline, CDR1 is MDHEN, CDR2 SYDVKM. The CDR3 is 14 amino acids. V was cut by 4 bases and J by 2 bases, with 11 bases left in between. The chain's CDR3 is CASSWGQGNYGYTF. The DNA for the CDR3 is TGTGCCAGCAGTTGGGGCCAGGGCAACTATGGCTACACCTTC.

In DNA form, the CDR3 reads TGTGCCAGCAGTCTCGGGAGGAGGACAGATACGCAGTATTTT. It codes for CASSLGRRTDTQYF. The J gene is TRBJ2-3, the V gene TRBV28; 7 positions match TRBD2. CDR3 length: 14 residues. Trimming took 5 bases from V and 3 from J; bases not matched to a gene: 5. CDR1 MDHEN and CDR2 SYDVKM come from the germline V gene.

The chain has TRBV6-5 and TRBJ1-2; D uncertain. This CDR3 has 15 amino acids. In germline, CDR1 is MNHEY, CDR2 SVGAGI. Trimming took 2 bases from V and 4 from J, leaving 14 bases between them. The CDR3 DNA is TGTGCCAGCAGTTACCTCCAGTCCGCGGGCTATGGCTACACCTTC. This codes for CASSYLQSAGYGYTF.

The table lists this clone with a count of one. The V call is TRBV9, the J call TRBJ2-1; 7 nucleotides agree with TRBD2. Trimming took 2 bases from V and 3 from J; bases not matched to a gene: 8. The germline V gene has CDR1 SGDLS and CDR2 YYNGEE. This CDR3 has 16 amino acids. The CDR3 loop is CASSVHGGGYYNEQFF. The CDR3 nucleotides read TGTGCCAGCAGCGTTCACGGCGGGGGTTACTACAATGAGCAGTTCTTC.

CDR3 in amino acids: CAWSDRAENSPLHF. The CDR3 DNA sequence: TGTGCCTGGAGTGACAGGGCGGAGAATTCACCCCTCCACTTT. The rearrangement joins TRBV30 to TRBJ1-6, with D tentatively TRBD1 (6 bases). The germline V and J ends were trimmed by 1 base and 7 bases, with 11 bases remaining between them. The CDR3 is 14 amino acids. Germline CDR1 is GTSNPN and CDR2 is SVGIG (reference sequence).

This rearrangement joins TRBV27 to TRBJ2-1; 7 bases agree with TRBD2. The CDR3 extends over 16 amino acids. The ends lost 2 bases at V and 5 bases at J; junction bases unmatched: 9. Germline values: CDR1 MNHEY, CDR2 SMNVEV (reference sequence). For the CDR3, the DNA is TGTGCCAGCAGTTTAGCGGGACTAACGTACGACAATGAGCAGTTCTTC. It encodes CASSLAGLTYDNEQFF.

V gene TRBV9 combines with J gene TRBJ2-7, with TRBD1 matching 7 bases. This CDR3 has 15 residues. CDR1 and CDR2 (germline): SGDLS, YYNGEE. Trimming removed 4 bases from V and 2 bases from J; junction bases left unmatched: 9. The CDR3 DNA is TGTGCCAGCAGCCCCACCCGGGACAGTCCCTACGAGCAGTACTTC. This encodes CASSPTRDSPYEQYF.

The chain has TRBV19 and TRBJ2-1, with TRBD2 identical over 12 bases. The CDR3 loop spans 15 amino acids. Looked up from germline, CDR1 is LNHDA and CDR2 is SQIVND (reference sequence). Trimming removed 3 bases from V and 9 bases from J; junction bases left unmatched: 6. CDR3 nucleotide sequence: TGTGCCAGTAGTATCTCTAGCGGGGGGGCGGTTGAGCAGTTCTTC. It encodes CASSISSGGAVEQFF. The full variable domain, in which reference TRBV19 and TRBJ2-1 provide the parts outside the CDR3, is DGGITQSPKYLFRKEGQNVTLSCEQNLNHDAMYWYRQDPGQGLRLIYYSQIVNDFQKGDIAEGYSVSREKKESFPLTVTSAQKNPTAFYLCASSISSGGAVEQFFGPGTRLTVL.

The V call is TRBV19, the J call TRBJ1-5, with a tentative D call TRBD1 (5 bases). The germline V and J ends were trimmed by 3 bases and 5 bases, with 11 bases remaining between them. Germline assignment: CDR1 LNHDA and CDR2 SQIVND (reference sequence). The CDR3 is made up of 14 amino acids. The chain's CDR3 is CASSMGQVYQPQHF. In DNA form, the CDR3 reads TGTGCCAGTAGTATGGGGCAGGTTTATCAGCCCCAGCATTTT.

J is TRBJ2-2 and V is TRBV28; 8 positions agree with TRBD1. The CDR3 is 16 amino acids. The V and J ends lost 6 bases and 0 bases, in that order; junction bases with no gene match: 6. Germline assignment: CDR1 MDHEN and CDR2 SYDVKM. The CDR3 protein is CASSLTGDANTGELFF. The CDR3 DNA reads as TGTGCCAGCAGCTTGACAGGGGACGCGAACACCGGGGAGCTGTTTTTT.

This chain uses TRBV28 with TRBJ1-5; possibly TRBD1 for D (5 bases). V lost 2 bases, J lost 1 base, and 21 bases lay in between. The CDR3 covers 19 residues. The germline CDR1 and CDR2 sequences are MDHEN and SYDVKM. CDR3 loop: CASSLGSSDNYLSNQPQHF. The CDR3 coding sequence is TGTGCCAGCAGTTTAGGATCTTCGGACAACTACCTAAGCAATCAGCCCCAGCATTTT.

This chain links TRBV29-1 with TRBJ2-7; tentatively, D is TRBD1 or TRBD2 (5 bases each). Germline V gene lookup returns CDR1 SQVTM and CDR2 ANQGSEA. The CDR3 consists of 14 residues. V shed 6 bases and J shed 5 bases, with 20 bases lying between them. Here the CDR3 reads CSVRGGRAKNEQYF. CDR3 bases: TGCAGCGTGCGTGGAGGCAGGGCGAAAAACGAGCAGTACTTC.

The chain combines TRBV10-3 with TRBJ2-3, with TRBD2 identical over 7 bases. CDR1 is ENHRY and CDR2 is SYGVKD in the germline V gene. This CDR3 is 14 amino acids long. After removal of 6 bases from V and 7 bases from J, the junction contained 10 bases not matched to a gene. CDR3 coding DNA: TGTGCCATCAGGATGGCTAGCGGCCATTATACGCAGTATTTT. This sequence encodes CAIRMASGHYTQYF.